The rows below give T cell receptor beta chains drawn from one sample of a study of CD8 T cells in ankylosing spondylitis. TCRdb processed the 5' RACE reads anew with MiXCR; each CDR3 protein has one entry. The sample holds 650,000 to 800,000 distinct CDR3 sequences; around 20% are singletons and the top ten take about a fifth. Material: blood, either unsorted or a sorted T cell fraction (not recorded which). The receptors were sampled from a male donor with ankylosing spondylitis. The CDR3 runs from the conserved cysteine through the conserved F or W. The D gene is left open where the match is weak. Rows may omit the clone size; those that give it use once, few, many or a size class.

d_call	v_call	j_call	clone_size	cdr3_nt	cdr3_aa
-	TRBV6-1	TRBJ1-2	-	TGTGCCAGCAGTGAAGTCGGGGGCGGTTCGGGTTCTGGCTACACCTTC	CASSEVGGGSGSGYTF
-	TRBV7-2	TRBJ1-2	-	TGTGCCAGCATTCAGGGGACCGGGGGCTATGGCTACACCTTC	CASIQGTGGYGYTF
TRBD1	TRBV7-2	TRBJ2-2	-	TGTGCCAGCAGCTCGCAGACAGGGGGGAACACCGGGGAGCTGTTTTTT	CASSSQTGGNTGELFF
-	TRBV20-1	TRBJ1-1	-	TGCAGTGCTAGACAAGACAGGAACACTGAAGCTTTCTTT	CSARQDRNTEAFF
-	TRBV24-1	TRBJ1-1	-	TGTGCCACCAGGATGGGAAGGGGTTGGAACACTGAAGCTTTCTTT	CATRMGRGWNTEAFF
-	TRBV12-3/TRBV12-4	TRBJ1-3	-	TGTGCCAGCAGTCAAACAGTGACTGGAAACACCATATATTTT	CASSQTVTGNTIYF
-	TRBV29-1	TRBJ1-1	few	TGCAGCGTAGAACCCTACGCCACTGAAGCTTTCTTT	CSVEPYATEAFF
-	TRBV12-3/TRBV12-4	TRBJ1-5	few	TGTGCCAGCAGTCGGGGAATGCAGCCCCAGCATTTT	CASSRGMQPQHF
TRBD2	TRBV10-3	TRBJ2-7	-	TGTGCCATCAGTGATTCCGCCAGCGGGAACTACGAGCAGTACTTC	CAISDSASGNYEQYF
TRBD2	TRBV29-1	TRBJ2-3	few	TGCAGCGTGGCGGGGGGGGGCACAGATACGCAGTATTTT	CSVAGGGTDTQYF
TRBD2	TRBV18	TRBJ2-7	few	TGTGCCAGCTCACCTGGCGGGGGGCGAGACGAGCAGTACTTC	CASSPGGGRDEQYF
TRBD2	TRBV11-2	TRBJ2-5	-	TGTGCCAGCAGCTTAGACCTAGCGGGAGGCCCCACGGGGACCCAGTACTTC	CASSLDLAGGPTGTQYF
-	TRBV7-8	TRBJ2-1	-	TGTGCCAGCAGCTGGGACGGGAGTATCGTCAATGAGCAGTTCTTC	CASSWDGSIVNEQFF
TRBD2	TRBV20-1	TRBJ2-1	few	TGCAGTGCTAGTGTGGGACTAGCGGGAGGAGGCCTATACAATGAGCAGTTCTTC	CSASVGLAGGGLYNEQFF
-	TRBV11-2	TRBJ2-3	-	TGTGCCACCCGGGGGCTTGGTACGCAGTATTTT	CATRGLGTQYF
-	TRBV12-3/TRBV12-4	TRBJ2-7	few	TGTGCCAGCAGCCAGGGGGGCGGGAGAGAAGGCGAGCAGTACTTC	CASSQGGGREGEQYF
-	TRBV7-9	TRBJ1-2	few	TGTGCCAGCAGCTTAGCGGGGGGCGAGATCTATGGCTACACCTTC	CASSLAGGEIYGYTF
-	TRBV9	TRBJ2-1	few	TGTGCCAGCAGCGAGCTTCCCGGGGGATACAATGAGCAGTTCTTC	CASSELPGGYNEQFF
-	TRBV3-1	TRBJ1-2	few	TGTGCCAGCAGGGCAGGGCCGGATGGCTACACCTTC	CASRAGPDGYTF
-	TRBV4-1	TRBJ2-7	few	TGCGCCAGCAGCCAAGTTTTAACTCATACCTACGAGCAGTACTTC	CASSQVLTHTYEQYF
-	TRBV4-1	TRBJ2-1	-	TGCGCCAGCAGCCAAGGCTTCGGACAGAATGAGCAGTTCTTC	CASSQGFGQNEQFF
-	TRBV28	TRBJ1-2	few	TGTGCCAGCAGTTCCCTAGGAGGGAGTTCTAACTATGGCTACACCTTC	CASSSLGGSSNYGYTF
-	TRBV5-1	TRBJ1-1	-	TGCGCCAGCAGCTTACCGAGGGAGGGCACTGAAGCTTTCTTT	CASSLPREGTEAFF
-	TRBV27	TRBJ2-5	few	TGTGCCAGCAGTTTATCGGGTGAGGGGTCAGAAGAGACCCAGTACTTC	CASSLSGEGSEETQYF
-	TRBV28	TRBJ1-1	-	TGTGCCAGTAGTGGACATTGGAACACTGAAGCTTTCTTT	CASSGHWNTEAFF
TRBD2	TRBV29-1	TRBJ2-1	few	TGCAGCGTTGAAGATCTGAGGGAACTGGCGGGAGAGTCGGGTAATGAGCAGTTCTTC	CSVEDLRELAGESGNEQFF
-	TRBV25-1	TRBJ2-1	many	TGTGCCAGCAGCTCCCTGGGCGGGATGGGTGAGCAGTTCTTC	CASSSLGGMGEQFF
-	TRBV7-9	TRBJ2-7	-	TGTGCCAGCAGCTGGGGGGAGGCCGAGCAGTACTTC	CASSWGEAEQYF
-	TRBV20-1	TRBJ2-5	-	TGCAGTGGCCTACATGCCTACCAAGAGACCCAGTACTTC	CSGLHAYQETQYF
-	TRBV7-6	TRBJ1-4	-	TGTGCCAGCAGCTTAGGCTTCGAGGGCTATGAAAAACTGTTTTTT	CASSLGFEGYEKLFF
TRBD1	TRBV5-1	TRBJ1-2	-	TGCGCCAGCAGCGCAAGTTCGGGACAGGTGAACTATGGCTACACCTTC	CASSASSGQVNYGYTF
TRBD2	TRBV2	TRBJ2-1	-	TGTGCCAGCAGTGACGGGTTAGCGGGGGGGAATGAGCAGTTCTTC	CASSDGLAGGNEQFF
-	TRBV3-1	TRBJ2-7	many	TGTGCCAGCAGCCTCCCGGGAAGCGGCAACTACGAGCAGTACTTC	CASSLPGSGNYEQYF
TRBD1	TRBV6-1	TRBJ2-7	few	TGTGCCAGCAGCTCTGCACCGGGACAGGGCCCTTACGAGCAGTACTTC	CASSSAPGQGPYEQYF
TRBD2	TRBV27	TRBJ2-5	many	TGTGCCAGCAGCTCTAGCGGCCAAGAGACCCAGTACTTC	CASSSSGQETQYF
TRBD1	TRBV19	TRBJ2-1	few	TGTGCCAGTAGTATATCAGGGGGCTTCCTATTTGAGCAGTTCTTC	CASSISGGFLFEQFF
TRBD1	TRBV20-1	TRBJ2-3	-	TGCAGTGCTACAGACAGGGGGCGGTGGGATACGCAGTATTTT	CSATDRGRWDTQYF
-	TRBV3-1	TRBJ1-6	-	TGTGCCAGCAGCCAACTTGGAGAGTCACCCCTCCACTTT	CASSQLGESPLHF
TRBD2	TRBV20-1	TRBJ2-5	-	TGCAGTGCTAGCCGGTCTAGCGGGGAAGAGACCCAGTACTTC	CSASRSSGEETQYF
-	TRBV5-1	TRBJ2-2	-	TGCGCCAGCAGCTTAGCTCAAATTAACACCGGGGAGCTGTTTTTT	CASSLAQINTGELFF
TRBD2	TRBV2	TRBJ2-2	-	TGTGCCAGCAGCGCTGACGGACTAGCGGGGAGCGGGGAGCTGTTTTTT	CASSADGLAGSGELFF
TRBD1	TRBV7-2	TRBJ1-1	few	TGTGCCAGCAGCGACCGTACAGGGGGCACTGAAGCTTTCTTT	CASSDRTGGTEAFF
TRBD2	TRBV20-1	TRBJ2-1	-	TGCAGTGCTCTCAGTCGGCGGGAGGGCAGTTCCTACAATGAGCAGTTCTTC	CSALSRREGSSYNEQFF
-	TRBV7-9	TRBJ1-1	-	TGTGCCAGCAGCTACCTTGACGGGAACACTGAAGCTTTCTTT	CASSYLDGNTEAFF
TRBD1	TRBV7-9	TRBJ2-7	-	TGTGCCAGCAGCTTAGATAGGACAGGAGCCCGTGACTTC	CASSLDRTGARDF
TRBD1	TRBV6-1	TRBJ1-4	-	TGTGCCAGCAGGATACAGGGGCCGAGGGAAAAACTGTTTTTT	CASRIQGPREKLFF
-	TRBV5-1	TRBJ2-2	-	TGCGCCAGCAGCTTGGCCGACAATTCCGGGGAGCTGTTTTTT	CASSLADNSGELFF
TRBD2	TRBV29-1	TRBJ2-5	-	TGCAGCTCATGGATGGGGGGGGAGACCCAGTACTTC	CSSWMGGETQYF
-	TRBV29-1	TRBJ2-5	-	TGCAGCGTTGCAAGGGACACCGAGGAGACCCAGTACTTC	CSVARDTEETQYF
TRBD1	TRBV11-2	TRBJ2-7	-	TGTGCCAGCAGCGGAACCGGGACAGGCACCTACGAGCAGTACTTC	CASSGTGTGTYEQYF
-	TRBV12-3/TRBV12-4	TRBJ2-7	many	TGTGCCAGCAGTGTCTGGAGCTCCTACGAGCAGTACTTC	CASSVWSSYEQYF
-	TRBV6-2/TRBV6-3	TRBJ2-3	-	TGTGCCAGCAGACGTGCAGGGGAACGGTTCACAGATACGCAGTATTTT	CASRRAGERFTDTQYF